This TCR beta chain comes out of a study of T cells in Graves' hyperthyroidism and ophthalmopathy. Germline CDR1 reads SGHAT; CDR2 reads FQNNGV. Between the trimmed V and J ends, which lost 3 bases and 0 bases, there was a span of 11 bases. CDR3 size: 15 residues. Broader study findings: For ophthalmopathy, model prediction preceded onset by a median around six months.

Worth noting for this clonotype: Antigen: not known.

The source material, RNA transcripts, was used to amplify TCR beta CDR3 regions. Carried out on the TCR CDR3, a first-round RT-PCR used the HTBI primer set. One entry per CDR3 protein results from TCRdb running MiXCR on the multiplex PCR reads. The table has about 350,000 distinct CDR3 sequences, roughly 15% seen once. The sample taken for sequencing was blood. This rearrangement joins TRBV11-2 to TRBJ1-1, with a weak D call TRBD1 (6 bases). The sequence came from a woman in her 40s with Graves' ophthalmopathy. CDR3 protein: CASSLEGGLNTEAFF. The CDR3, as DNA: TGTGCCAGCAGCTTGGAGGGGGGTTTGAACACTGAAGCTTTCTTT. Complete variable domain (other parts from reference TRBV11-2 and TRBJ1-1): EAGVAQSPRYKIIEKRQSVAFWCNPISGHATLYWYQQILGQGPKLLIQFQNNGVVDDSQLPKDRFSAERLKGVDSTLKIQPAKLEDSAVYLCASSLEGGLNTEAFFGQGTRLTVV.